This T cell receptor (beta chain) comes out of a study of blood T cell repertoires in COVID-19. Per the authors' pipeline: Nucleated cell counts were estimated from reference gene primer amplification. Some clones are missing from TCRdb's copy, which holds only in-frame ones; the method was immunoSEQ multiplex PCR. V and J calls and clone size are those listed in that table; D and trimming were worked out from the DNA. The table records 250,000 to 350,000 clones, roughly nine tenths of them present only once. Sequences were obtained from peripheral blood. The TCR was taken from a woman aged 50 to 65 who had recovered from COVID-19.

CDR3 sequence reads: CASSRGIRTYNEQFF. Written as DNA, the CDR3 is TGTGCCAGCAGCCGGGGTATTAGGACGTACAATGAGCAGTTCTTC. The V call is TRBV5-8, the J call TRBJ2-1; D possibly corresponds to TRBD2 (5 bases). The CDR3 extends over 15 amino acids. The germline gives CDR1 SGHTS, CDR2 YDEGEE. Between the trimmed V and J ends, which lost 4 bases and 4 bases, there was a span of 15 bases.